What follows are 12 T cell receptor beta chains derived from one specimen sequenced in a study of T-cell reconstitution after alpha-beta-depleted transplantation in children. Unique molecular identifiers were incorporated during preparation of the TCRbeta library. TCRdb called the PCR reads again in MiXCR, with one record for every CDR3 protein. The data contain nearly 400,000 distinct CDR3 sequences, over 20% of them singletons. This specimen consisted of PBMCs from the stem cell graft donor, obtained from the stem cell graft. All receptors derive from a human donor who donated a stem cell graft to a child with acute myeloid leukemia.

The chain is built from TRBV12-3 or TRBV12-4 and TRBJ2-7, with D possibly being TRBD1 (6 bases). Trimming cost V 4 bases and J 8 bases, with 27 bases left between them. The CDR3 is made up of 17 amino acids. DNA for the CDR3: TGTGCCAGCAGTTCGCCCCGAAACAGGGATAGGGTCAGCAAGCAGTACTTC. This encodes CASSSPRNRDRVSKQYF.

A few counts support this clonotype. CDR3 in DNA: TGCAGTGCTAGAGATAGCGGGAGGGTTAGCACAGATACGCAGTATTTT. Amino acids: CSARDSGRVSTDTQYF. The chain joins TRBV20-1 to TRBJ2-3; 11 bases are a match to TRBD2. Germline V gene data show CDR1 as DFQATT and CDR2 as SNEGSKA (reference sequence). With V trimmed by 0 bases and J by 0 bases, 2 bases remained unmatched. The CDR3 has 16 residues.

Many counts were recorded for this clonotype. The chain carries TRBV29-1 and TRBJ2-1, with D unresolved. The CDR3 runs to 14 residues. Germline V gene lookup returns CDR1 SQVTM and CDR2 ANQGSEA. V was shortened by 3 bases and J by 0 bases, with 9 bases between the two germline ends. The CDR3 protein is CSVEGTSSYNEQFF. DNA for the CDR3: TGCAGCGTTGAGGGCACGAGCTCCTACAATGAGCAGTTCTTC.

This clonotype was picked up a small number of times. The gene calls are TRBV4-1 and TRBJ2-1, with D possibly TRBD2 on 6 matching bases. The CDR3 extends over 13 amino acids. The germline V and J ends were trimmed by 4 bases and 8 bases, with 12 bases remaining between them. Per the germline V gene, CDR1 is MGHRA and CDR2 is YSYEKL. The CDR3, as DNA: TGCGCCAGCAGCCCCTCTGGCGGGGATGAGCAGTTCTTC. Amino acids: CASSPSGGDEQFF.

This clonotype was counted many times. The chain couples TRBV29-1 to TRBJ2-2; either TRBD1 or TRBD2 may supply D (5 bases each). Germline V gene sequence: CDR1 SQVTM, CDR2 ANQGSEA. The CDR3 sequence is 12 residues long. The germline V and J ends were trimmed by 3 bases and 6 bases, with 8 bases remaining between them. As DNA, the CDR3 is TGCAGCGTTGAGAGGGACCCCGGGGAGCTGTTTTTT. This gives the protein CSVERDPGELFF.

The V call is TRBV19, the J call TRBJ2-2; D is tentatively TRBD1 or TRBD2 (5 bases each). The CDR3 extends over 14 amino acids. Per germline, CDR1 LNHDA and CDR2 SQIVND (reference sequence). The germline V and J ends were trimmed by 7 bases and 5 bases, with 14 bases remaining between them. The CDR3 loop reads CASMGVAMTGELFF. CDR3 nucleotides: TGTGCCAGTATGGGGGTAGCCATGACCGGGGAGCTGTTTTTT.

This clonotype was seen once. The chain carries TRBV18 and TRBJ1-2; D might be TRBD1 (5 bases). Trimming took off 3 bases at V and 2 bases at J, with 7 bases between the two ends. This CDR3 has 13 residues. Germline V gives CDR1 KGHSH, CDR2 LQKENI. The CDR3, as DNA: TGTGCCAGCTCACCCCGACAGAACTATGGCTACACCTTC. Amino acid sequence: CASSPRQNYGYTF.

This clonotype occurred a few times. The chain is built from TRBV7-3 and TRBJ2-1; D is unresolved. The CDR3 runs 14 residues. Trimming pared 5 bases from V and 9 bases from J, leaving 17 bases between. The germline V gene has CDR1 SGHTA and CDR2 FQGTGA. CDR3 protein: CASSLVGSGGEQFF. CDR3 sequence (DNA): TGTGCCAGCAGCCTAGTAGGGTCTGGCGGTGAGCAGTTCTTC.

The chain has TRBV28 and TRBJ2-7, with a tentative D call TRBD1 (5 bases). The CDR3 loop spans 16 amino acids. V dropped 7 bases and J dropped 6 bases, with 25 bases sitting between them. CDR1 and CDR2 from the germline V gene are MDHEN and SYDVKM. In DNA, the CDR3 is TGTGCCAGCATTGATGGGCAGGGCCCGCTGAATGGCGAGCAGTACTTC. The encoded protein is CASIDGQGPLNGEQYF.

Many counts were recorded for this clonotype. The chain employs TRBV24-1 and TRBJ2-1, with TRBD2 as a possible D gene (5 bases). CDR3 length: 12 residues. V was pared by 4 bases and J by 10 bases, with 10 bases between. Germline V CDR1 and CDR2: KGHDR, SFDVKD. The CDR3 protein is CATSDIAGEQFF. CDR3 DNA sequence: TGTGCCACCAGTGACATTGCGGGCGAGCAGTTCTTC.

This chain connects TRBV28 to TRBJ2-7; D not resolved. V gave up 4 bases and J gave up 4 bases, with 17 bases separating them. The CDR3 length is 15 residues. Looked up from germline, CDR1 is MDHEN and CDR2 is SYDVKM. The DNA for the CDR3 is TGTGCCAGCAGTTCCCCAGGTAGCCCTCTGTACGAGCAGTACTTC. The encoded protein is CASSSPGSPLYEQYF.

In its sample, this clonotype was seen a few times. The CDR3 sequence is CASSVKGNTEAFF. The CDR3 DNA sequence: TGTGCCAGCAGCGTAAAGGGGAACACTGAAGCTTTCTTT. The chain has TRBV9 and TRBJ1-1; D is ambiguous. The CDR3 is 13 amino acids. V was cut by 1 base and J by 1 base, with 5 bases left in between. CDR1 is SGDLS, CDR2 YYNGEE, per germline.